This note documents a single T cell receptor beta chain sequence. Its recognized antigen is unknown. It has no much larger one-base neighbor in the sample; base qualities were not kept. The data were obtained in a study of OX40 agonist ivuxolimab in advanced cancers. Background on the whole study: Ivuxolimab was a fully human IgG2 agonistic monoclonal antibody targeting the costimulatory receptor OX40 (CD134). Intravenous ivuxolimab was administered to patients every 2 weeks at six dose levels: 0.01, 0.1, 0.3, 1.5, 3 and 10 mg/kg. Of the roughly 52 dose-escalation patients, hepatocellular carcinoma was present in some 19, melanoma in approximately 15, renal cell carcinoma in 9 and head and neck cancer in 9. In the dose-escalation cohort, about four fifths of patients were male, and the mean age was 60 years with a range of roughly 20 to 85. Patients were allowed to have had prior anti-PD-1, anti-PD-L1 or anti-CTLA-4 therapy, and around two fifths of the dose-escalation patients had been treated with checkpoint inhibitors. Partial responses occurred in three dose-escalation patients, of whom one had hepatocellular carcinoma and two had cutaneous melanoma. Peripheral TCRbeta sequencing was intended to test whether TCR sequence diversity was altered and clonal T-cell expansion was caused by ivuxolimab. The monotherapy dose-escalation portion (N ≈ 52 patients) of the phase I ivuxolimab trial is reported in the paper.

Patients with a history of autoimmune disease or receiving systemic immunosuppression were excluded from the trial. Peripheral blood for TCR sequencing was collected from all dose cohorts at baseline, on cycle 4 day 1, and on cycle 7 day 1. The samples were drawn from a first-in-human, open-label, multicenter phase I dose-escalation trial of ivuxolimab. Adults with locally advanced or metastatic melanoma, renal cell carcinoma, hepatocellular carcinoma or head and neck squamous cell carcinoma were enrolled in the trial. Before TCR sequencing, CD4+ and CD8+ T cells were separately sorted from peripheral blood. Results and caveats for the whole study, not just this receptor: On average, CD8+ T cells showed more expanded clones than CD4+ T cells after ivuxolimab. In partial responders in the 0.1-3.0 mg/kg groups, normalized peripheral clonal expansion was found to be among the lowest, especially among CD8+ T cells. At doses from 0.1 to 3.0 mg/kg, clonal expansion was seen in both CD4+ and CD8+ blood T cells between baseline and week 6. Low levels of normalized T-cell clonal expansion were also seen in some patients who did not respond. The antigen specificity of the clonally expanded peripheral T cells was not determined.

To sequence the TCRbeta CDR3 region, genomic DNA was isolated from the sorted cells. TCRbeta CDR3 regions were sequenced using the immunoSEQ Assay. TCRdb's version of the immuneACCESS table is confined to in-frame rearrangements and falls short of the full clone set. An unresolved V gene accounts for under half of the shortfall where checked; the remainder is of unknown origin. The sample table lists about 84,000 clones, approximately 80% of them with a count of one. The top ten clones comprise about 2.7% of the sample. The material sequenced was CD4+ or CD8+ T cells sorted from blood, taken in a trial of the OX40 agonist ivuxolimab. This receptor was identified in an adult with an advanced solid tumor such as melanoma, head and neck, liver or kidney cancer.

CDR3 protein: CASSPIVLAGLHTGELFF. Here is the DNA: TGCGCCAGCAGCCCTATAGTATTAGCGGGTCTTCACACCGGGGAGCTGTTTTTT. The chain was built from TRBV5-1 and TRBJ2-2, with 7 bases aligning to TRBD2. From V the trimming removes 4 bases and from J it removes 3 bases, while the gene matches leave 15 bases of the junction unaccounted for. The CDR3 covers 18 residues, taking in both the cysteine and the phenylalanine. Of all the DNA, just the CDR3 is kept, 54 bases in frame from base 1. CDR1 and CDR2, looked up from the germline V gene, are SGHRS and YFSETQ.